What follows are 12 T cell receptor beta chains derived from one specimen sequenced in a study of shared clonotypes between healthy human individuals. The assay was immunoSEQ multiplex PCR, and TCRdb's table has in-frame clones only and misses some. Of around 1.5 million clones listed, about 98% are singletons. Sequenced material: naive CD4+ T cells sorted from blood. Stated subset: CD45RA+ positively selected. The receptor source for this set is a man aged 25-40 years in good health.

The chain employs TRBV9 and TRBJ2-1; D not certain. The V gene lost 0 bases and the J gene lost 10 bases, with 8 bases spanning the gap. CDR1 SGDLS and CDR2 YYNGEE come from the germline V gene. The CDR3 has 12 amino acids. The CDR3 loop is CASSVASSEQFF. The CDR3, as DNA: TGTGCCAGCAGCGTAGCTTCATCGGAGCAGTTCTTC.

This chain joins TRBV2 and TRBJ1-1; no firm D call. V gave up 3 bases and J gave up 1 base, with 12 bases separating them. There are 15 residues in the CDR3. Germline V gives CDR1 SNHLY, CDR2 FYNNEI. The CDR3 DNA sequence: TGTGCCAGCAGTGACCTTGGCAGAAAGAACACTGAAGCTTTCTTT. This gives the protein CASSDLGRKNTEAFF.

The J gene is TRBJ2-1, the V gene TRBV5-5; TRBD2 matches 16 bases. The CDR3 extends over 16 amino acids. Trimming cost V 4 bases and J 4 bases; bases outside gene matches: 2. Germline assignment: CDR1 SGHKS and CDR2 YYEKEE (reference sequence). The chain's CDR3 is CASSRGLAGGYNEQFF. DNA of the CDR3: TGTGCCAGCAGCCGGGGACTAGCGGGAGGGTACAATGAGCAGTTCTTC. Combining the CDR3 with reference TRBV5-5 and TRBJ2-1 gives the whole variable domain DAGVTQSPTHLIKTRGQQVTLRCSPISGHKSVSWYQQVLGQGPQFIFQYYEKEERGRGNFPDRFSARQFPNYSSELNVNALLLGDSALYLCASSRGLAGGYNEQFFGPGTRLTVL.

The chain links TRBV5-4 to TRBJ2-7; TRBD2 aligns across 8 bases. Trimming cost V 0 bases and J 2 bases; bases outside gene matches: 7. Germline lookup yields CDR1 SGHNT and CDR2 YYREEE (reference sequence). The CDR3 loop spans 16 amino acids. This CDR3 is CASSLALGSGTYEQYF. The CDR3 DNA follows: TGTGCCAGCAGCTTGGCCCTGGGTAGCGGGACCTACGAGCAGTACTTC.

The J gene is TRBJ2-1, the V gene TRBV20-1; 8 bases are a match to TRBD2. Trimming took 2 bases from V and 10 from J; bases not matched to a gene: 1. The CDR3 extends over 11 amino acids. Germline V lookup: CDR1 DFQATT, CDR2 SNEGSKA (reference sequence). This CDR3 reads CSARPGGEQFF. CDR3 DNA sequence: TGCAGTGCTAGACCGGGAGGGGAGCAGTTCTTC.

The rearrangement uses TRBV10-1 and TRBJ1-1; 7 bases map to TRBD1. This CDR3 is built from 12 residues. V was pared by 6 bases and J by 11 bases, with 9 bases of the junction left unmatched. Germline lookup yields CDR1 WNHNN and CDR2 SYGVQD (reference sequence). The CDR3, as DNA: TGCGCCAGCAGCACAGGGGATTCGAAGGCTTTCTTT. Its protein product is CASSTGDSKAFF.

The J gene is TRBJ2-1, the V gene TRBV4-3; D perhaps matches TRBD2 (5 bases). The germline V gene has CDR1 LGHNA and CDR2 YSLEER. The CDR3 spans 16 residues. Trimming cost V 1 base and J 1 base, with 11 bases left between them. CDR3 region: CASSQGVSGSYNEQFF. The CDR3 DNA reads TGCGCCAGCAGCCAAGGTGTAAGCGGTTCCTACAATGAGCAGTTCTTC.

This chain connects TRBV18 to TRBJ2-6, with D perhaps assigned TRBD1 or TRBD2 (5 bases each). V was cut by 2 bases and J by 3 bases, with 5 bases left in between. This CDR3 spans 14 amino acids. Per germline, CDR1 KGHSH and CDR2 LQKENI. This CDR3 reads CASSPGGGANVLTF. For the CDR3, the DNA is TGTGCCAGCTCACCAGGGGGTGGGGCCAACGTCCTGACTTTC.

To note about this clone: This same CDR3 is encoded by further DNA sequences in the sample. V usage is TRBV18 and J usage is TRBJ2-7; no definite D call. The ends were cut back, 3 bases at V and 2 bases at J, with 5 bases in the middle. The CDR3 is 12 residues long. CDR1 is KGHSH and CDR2 is LQKENI in the germline V gene. The CDR3 coding sequence is TGTGCCAGCTCACCGGACCCCTACGAGCAGTACTTC. Translating it yields CASSPDPYEQYF.

The genes are TRBV27 and TRBJ2-7, with D possibly being TRBD1 or TRBD2 (5 bases each). CDR1 is MNHEY and CDR2 is SMNVEV in the germline V gene (reference sequence). V was trimmed by 4 bases and J by 4 bases, leaving 11 bases between them. This CDR3 is built from 13 residues. CDR3 nucleotide sequence: TGTGCCAGCAGTTGGGGCAGAGGGTACGAGCAGTACTTC. This translates into CASSWGRGYEQYF.

V gene TRBV18 combines with J gene TRBJ1-5; TRBD1 is a possible D gene (5 bases). The CDR3 spans 15 residues. Germline CDR1 and CDR2: KGHSH and LQKENI. V shed 3 bases and J shed 1 base, with 10 bases lying between them. This CDR3 reads CASSPGRPSNQPQHF. The DNA for the CDR3 is TGTGCCAGCTCACCGGGACGGCCCAGCAATCAGCCCCAGCATTTT.

This chain connects TRBV6-5 to TRBJ1-2, with D perhaps matching TRBD1 (6 bases). In germline, CDR1 is MNHEY, CDR2 SVGAGI. This CDR3 comprises 11 residues. With 8 bases removed from V and 5 bases from J, the gap between germline ends came to 9 bases. As DNA, the CDR3 is TGTGCCAGCCGGACAGCTTATGGCTACACCTTC. Its translation is CASRTAYGYTF.